The clone carrying this TCR beta chain was detected only once. Its antigen is unknown. No immunosuppressive drugs were given to ulcerative colitis patients before diagnostic colonoscopy. V lost 2 bases and J 2 bases, leaving 11 bases between the germline ends. The CDR3 runs 15 residues. CDR1 is MNHEY, CDR2 SMNVEV, per germline (reference sequence). The sample belongs to a study of pediatric ulcerative colitis. Using immunoSEQ multiplex PCR, the repertoire was profiled, and TCRdb retains in-frame clones only, with some absent. Of 25,000 to 35,000 clones listed, roughly 78% were seen once; the top ten hold around 4.5%. Study-wide results and caveats: Compared with controls, ulcerative colitis showed greater blood-rectum clone sharing. Two rectal CDR3 clonotypes occurred in all ulcerative colitis patients.

This chain uses TRBV27 with TRBJ2-3; D assignment may be TRBD1 or TRBD2 (5 bases each). The specimen sequenced was blood. This sequence was found in a boy between 5 and 17 years old with severe ulcerative colitis. The CDR3 nucleotides are TGTGCCAGCAGTTTAGAAAGCGGACACACAGATACGCAGTATTTT. Translating it yields CASSLESGHTDTQYF.